What follows describes a single T cell receptor beta chain. No antigen is known for it. The repertoire was sequenced with immunoSEQ multiplex PCR; TCRdb's copy has only in-frame clones and lacks some. The repertoire holds roughly 100,000 clones, with 93% as singletons. Germline V gene sequence: CDR1 ENHRY, CDR2 SYGVKD. Trimming stripped 6 bases from V and 2 bases from J, with 10 bases between. This CDR3 has 14 amino acids. The data belong to a study of T cell responses to AZD1222 COVID-19 vaccine. Study-wide points: Females made up more of the donors, who were largely white British, and clonal diversity may have come out too low. Breadth and depth of Spike-specific TCRs rose after two AZD1222 doses.

The starting material was peripheral blood, obtained on day 0 of AZD1222 vaccination. The receptor was isolated from an adult in good health. The chain combines TRBV10-3 with TRBJ2-2, with D maybe TRBD1 (5 bases). As DNA, the CDR3 is TGTGCCATCAGGGTCCAGGGCAACACCGGGGAGCTGTTTTTT. As protein: CAIRVQGNTGELFF.